Following are 32 T cell receptor beta chains from one sample sequenced in a study of shared clonotypes between healthy human individuals. This table comes from immunoSEQ multiplex PCR, and its TCRdb copy is limited to in-frame clones, with some not included. Of some 1,100,000 clones in the sample, more than 75% were seen once. Sequenced: memory CD4+ T cells from PBMCs. Subset described: CD45RA-negative fraction. These receptors all stem from a young man in good health. Some clones in this sample may be carry-over from other donors' samples.

This chain connects TRBV15 to TRBJ1-1; unclear D gene. Germline-derived CDR1 and CDR2 are LNHNV and YYDKDF (reference sequence). Trimming stripped 5 bases from V and 3 bases from J, with 7 bases between. The CDR3 totals 12 residues. The chain's CDR3 is CATSGGYTEAFF. The CDR3 coding sequence is TGTGCCACCAGCGGTGGGTACACTGAAGCTTTCTTT.

V gene TRBV28 combines with J gene TRBJ1-2, with TRBD1 identical over 9 bases. Germline CDR1 is MDHEN and CDR2 is SYDVKM. This CDR3 is built from 15 residues. V dropped 4 bases and J dropped 4; count of bases not matched to a gene: 7. CDR3 sequence: CASSSLGQGSYGYTF. The CDR3 nucleotides are TGTGCCAGCAGTTCCCTGGGACAGGGAAGCTATGGCTACACCTTC.

This clone was seen just once. The CDR3: CASSASRRLFYNEQFF. The CDR3 DNA reads TGTGCCAGCAGCGCCTCTCGGCGGCTTTTTTACAATGAGCAGTTCTTC. The J gene is TRBJ2-1, the V gene TRBV5-4; D gene ambiguous. V was trimmed by 4 bases and J by 4 bases, leaving 18 bases between them. The germline V gene encodes CDR1 SGHNT and CDR2 YYREEE (reference sequence). The CDR3 extends over 16 amino acids.

The chain employs TRBV6-6 and TRBJ2-1; 9 bases are a match to TRBD2. CDR3 length equals 15 residues. Trimming took 8 bases from V and 7 from J; bases not matched to a gene: 12. Germline values: CDR1 MNHNY, CDR2 SVGAGI (reference sequence). The CDR3 protein is CASLLPVAGENEQFF. The DNA of the CDR3 is TGTGCCAGCCTCCTGCCGGTAGCGGGAGAAAATGAGCAGTTCTTC.

The rearrangement uses TRBV28 and TRBJ2-3; 8 nucleotides align to TRBD2. V was pared by 8 bases and J by 2 bases, with 3 bases of the junction left unmatched. The germline gives CDR1 MDHEN, CDR2 SYDVKM. This CDR3 has 13 amino acids. CDR3 bases: TGTGCCAGCGGACTAGCTTTCACAGATACGCAGTATTTT. It is translated as CASGLAFTDTQYF.

The sample holds a few counts of this clone. Other DNA sequences in the same sample also yield this CDR3. J is TRBJ1-2 and V is TRBV18; 12 nucleotides match TRBD1. The ends lost 3 bases at V and 2 bases at J; junction bases unmatched: 1. Germline loops: CDR1 KGHSH, CDR2 LQKENI. The CDR3 is 15 amino acids. The CDR3, as DNA: TGTGCCAGCTCACCCGGGACAGGGGGCAACTATGGCTACACCTTC. Encoded protein: CASSPGTGGNYGYTF.

This chain joins TRBV25-1 and TRBJ2-7; the match to TRBD2 covers 11 bases. The CDR3 loop spans 13 amino acids. CDR1 is MGHDK, CDR2 SYGVNS, per germline. Unmatched junction bases numbered 6, after V lost 8 bases and J lost 6 bases. The CDR3 coding sequence is TGTGCCAGCTCAATAGCGGGAGGGCCCGAGCAGTACTTC. Its protein is CASSIAGGPEQYF.

Notes on this clone: A far bigger clonotype differs at one base, so this is likely a read error. The same CDR3 also results from other DNA sequences found in this sample. The chain couples TRBV5-1 to TRBJ1-2; D gene unclear. The CDR3 covers 14 residues. Trimming shortened V by 0 bases and J by 4 bases, and 10 bases separated the two germline ends. The germline V gene encodes CDR1 SGHRS and CDR2 YFSETQ. The DNA of the CDR3 is TGCGCCAGCAGCTTGGCCCTCGGGTCCTATGGCTACACCTTC. Its protein product is CASSLALGSYGYTF. The variable domain in full, completed from reference TRBV5-1 and TRBJ1-2, reads KAGVTQTPRYLIKTRGQQVTLSCSPISGHRSVSWYQQTPGQGLQFLFEYFSETQRNKGNFPGRFSGRQFSNSRSEMNVSTLELGDSALYLCASSLALGSYGYTFGSGTRLTVV.

The chain combines TRBV4-1 with TRBJ1-1, with D uncertain. V dropped 4 bases and J dropped 4 bases, with 10 bases sitting between them. Germline-derived CDR1 and CDR2 are MGHRA and YSYEKL. This CDR3 contains 13 residues. CDR3 protein: CASSLRWGTEAFF. CDR3 nucleotides: TGCGCCAGCAGCCTCCGGTGGGGCACTGAAGCTTTCTTT.

V usage is TRBV10-3 and J usage is TRBJ1-1; no definite D call. The CDR3 length is 12 residues. Trimming removed 6 bases at V and 1 base at J, with 6 bases between. Germline V gene data show CDR1 as ENHRY and CDR2 as SYGVKD. The CDR3 reads CAISTGNTEAFF. CDR3 in DNA: TGTGCCATCAGCACTGGGAACACTGAAGCTTTCTTT.

With regard to this clone: At the DNA level, this CDR3 is encoded by other sequences in the same sample as well. V and J are TRBV6-5 and TRBJ1-1, with D unclear. The CDR3 is 14 amino acids. Trimming removed 0 bases at V and 3 bases at J, with 8 bases between. Per germline, CDR1 MNHEY and CDR2 SVGAGI. DNA of the CDR3: TGTGCCAGCAGTTACTCTCGTGGGGACACTGAAGCTTTCTTT. Translated, it gives CASSYSRGDTEAFF.

Comments on this clone: This may be a read error, as it is one base from a much larger clone. V usage is TRBV7-2 and J usage is TRBJ2-5; 9 nucleotides agree with TRBD2. The V gene's germline CDR1 is SGHTA and CDR2 FQGNSA. The CDR3 is 13 amino acids. Trimming at V came to 7 bases and at J to 5 bases, leaving 5 bases not matched to a gene. The CDR3 region has the DNA TGTGCCAGCACCCGCGGGAGGGTGGAGACCCAGTACTTC. Its protein product is CASTRGRVETQYF.

This chain links TRBV18 with TRBJ2-2; the D is unclear. CDR3 length equals 15 residues. Germline CDR1 is KGHSH and CDR2 is LQKENI. The ends were cut back, 3 bases at V and 1 base at J, with 9 bases in the middle. CDR3 loop: CASSPRTVNTGELFF. In nucleotides, the CDR3 is TGTGCCAGCTCACCCCGGACGGTGAACACCGGGGAGCTGTTTTTT.

V gene TRBV5-1 combines with J gene TRBJ1-2; possibly TRBD1 for D (6 bases). Trimming pared 4 bases from V and 8 bases from J, leaving 12 bases between. The CDR3 is made up of 12 amino acids. From germline, CDR1 is SGHRS and CDR2 YFSETQ. CDR3 residues: CASSPEGGGYTF. The DNA of the CDR3 is TGCGCCAGCAGCCCGGAGGGGGGAGGCTACACCTTC.

The chain couples TRBV7-2 to TRBJ2-3; perhaps TRBD2 as D (7 bases). Germline V gene sequence: CDR1 SGHTA, CDR2 FQGNSA. Trimming left V 3 bases short and J 0 bases short, with 10 bases between. The CDR3 has 15 residues. The CDR3 here is CASSLGGHSTDTQYF. The CDR3 nucleotides read TGTGCCAGCAGCTTGGGGGGGCACAGCACAGATACGCAGTATTTT.

This chain's CDR3 is CASSLAGQTKNIQYF. The CDR3 region has the DNA TGCGCCAGCAGCTTGGCAGGACAGACCAAAAACATTCAGTACTTC. V is TRBV5-1 and J is TRBJ2-4; possibly TRBD1 for D (6 bases). CDR3 length: 15 amino acids. V was trimmed by 0 bases and J by 2 bases, leaving 9 bases between them. Germline CDR1 and CDR2: SGHRS and YFSETQ.

CDR3 bases: TGTGCCAGCAGCTTCGGCGGGGGGCCTTTTGAAAACACCATATATTTT. Translated, it gives CASSFGGGPFENTIYF. This chain links TRBV7-9 with TRBJ1-3, with TRBD1 as a possible D gene (6 bases). The V gene lost 3 bases and the J gene lost 6 bases, with 18 bases spanning the gap. Germline lookup yields CDR1 SEHNR and CDR2 FQNEAQ (reference sequence). The CDR3 sequence is 16 residues long.

The chain employs TRBV6-5 and TRBJ2-7, with D possibly matching TRBD2 (5 bases). Between the trimmed V and J ends, which lost 9 bases and 3 bases, there was a span of 15 bases. This CDR3 spans 13 amino acids. Germline values: CDR1 MNHEY, CDR2 SVGAGI. CDR3 residues: CASRAGGNYEQYF. The CDR3 DNA sequence: TGTGCCAGTCGGGCGGGTGGAAACTACGAGCAGTACTTC.

The chain recombines TRBV9 with TRBJ2-1, with TRBD1 matching over 12 bases. The J segment lost 10 bases and the V segment lost 1 base, leaving 9 bases of the junction unmatched. CDR3 size: 16 residues. Germline assignment: CDR1 SGDLS and CDR2 YYNGEE. DNA for the CDR3: TGTGCCAGCAGCGTATCTGGGACAGGGGGCACAGGGGAGCAGTTCTTC. The encoded protein is CASSVSGTGGTGEQFF.

The chain links TRBV18 to TRBJ1-2; TRBD1 aligns across 9 bases. CDR3 length equals 15 residues. The trim removed 4 bases at V and 4 bases at J, leaving 7 bases unmatched. CDR1 KGHSH and CDR2 LQKENI come from the germline V gene. The CDR3 protein is CASSLTGGEGYGYTF. DNA of the CDR3: TGTGCCAGCTCACTTACAGGGGGCGAGGGCTATGGCTACACCTTC.

The chain carries TRBV27 and TRBJ2-6, with D perhaps TRBD1 or TRBD2 (5 bases each). V was clipped by 10 bases and J by 0 bases, with 22 bases between them. CDR3 size: 18 residues. The germline V gene encodes CDR1 MNHEY and CDR2 SMNVEV (reference sequence). The CDR3 DNA is TGTGCCACTACCCCCCGGGGCAGGTTAAGCTCTGGGGCCAACGTCCTGACTTTC. It specifies CATTPRGRLSSGANVLTF.

The chain recombines TRBV5-1 with TRBJ2-1, with 8 bases fitting TRBD2. Trimming at V came to 4 bases and at J to 2 bases, leaving 5 bases not matched to a gene. The germline V gene has CDR1 SGHRS and CDR2 YFSETQ. The CDR3 extends over 15 amino acids. DNA for the CDR3: TGCGCCAGCAGCCTAGCGGGCTTCACCTACAATGAGCAGTTCTTC. Protein product: CASSLAGFTYNEQFF. Variable domain in full (rest from reference TRBV5-1 and TRBJ2-1): KAGVTQTPRYLIKTRGQQVTLSCSPISGHRSVSWYQQTPGQGLQFLFEYFSETQRNKGNFPGRFSGRQFSNSRSEMNVSTLELGDSALYLCASSLAGFTYNEQFFGPGTRLTVL.

This clone appeared a single time. This chain joins TRBV5-8 and TRBJ2-7, with 9 bases aligning to TRBD2. Trimming took 5 bases from V and 0 from J; bases not matched to a gene: 3. Germline V gene data show CDR1 as SGHTS and CDR2 as YDEGEE. The CDR3 loop spans 14 amino acids. The CDR3 DNA reads as TGTGCCAGCAGTCGTAGCGGGAGCTCCTACGAGCAGTACTTC. It translates to CASSRSGSSYEQYF. Supplemented by reference TRBV5-8 and TRBJ2-7, the full variable domain reads EAGVTQSPTHLIKTRGQQATLRCSPISGHTSVYWYQQALGLGLQFLLWYDEGEERNRGNFPPRFSGRQFPNYSSELNVNALELEDSALYLCASSRSGSSYEQYFGPGTRLTVT.

This clone was counted between two and nine times. This specimen includes other DNA sequences encoding the same CDR3. This rearrangement joins TRBV10-3 to TRBJ1-2, with no clear D. CDR3 length: 13 residues. Germline V lookup: CDR1 ENHRY, CDR2 SYGVKD. Deletions cut 6 bases from V and 2 bases from J, with 10 bases between. CDR3 DNA: TGTGCCATCAGCGGAGACGGAAACTATGGCTACACCTTC. Protein sequence: CAISGDGNYGYTF.

This clone was recorded only once. The chain joins TRBV10-3 to TRBJ1-1; TRBD1 matches 12 bases. The CDR3 sequence is 17 residues long. V lost 1 base and J lost 5; bases outside the gene matches: 8. The germline V gene encodes CDR1 ENHRY and CDR2 SYGVKD. In nucleotides, the CDR3 is TGTGCCATCAGTGAGTGGATTAGGGACAGGGGGCGAACTGAAGCTTTCTTT. It translates to CAISEWIRDRGRTEAFF.

The CDR3 region is CASSLTTDTQYF. The CDR3 DNA is TGTGCCAGCAGTTTAACGACAGATACGCAGTATTTT. The chain carries TRBV6-6 and TRBJ2-3, with D hard to call. In germline, CDR1 is MNHNY, CDR2 SVGAGI (reference sequence). The V and J ends lost 4 bases and 3 bases respectively, with 5 bases between them. CDR3 length: 12 residues.

This sequence joins TRBV19 and TRBJ2-1; 7 bases fit TRBD1. The length of the CDR3 is 15 residues. With 7 bases clipped from V and 6 bases from J, the junction kept 12 bases outside the gene matches. Germline CDR1 LNHDA, CDR2 SQIVND (reference sequence). The CDR3 region is CASIQGPGDSNEQFF. For the CDR3, the DNA is TGTGCCAGTATACAGGGGCCAGGAGATAGCAATGAGCAGTTCTTC.

This clone was detected a few times. The rearrangement joins TRBV28 to TRBJ1-2; weak D call: TRBD1 (5 bases). The CDR3 runs to 14 residues. Trimming removed 7 bases at V and 8 bases at J, with 20 bases between. CDR1 is MDHEN and CDR2 is SYDVKM in the germline V gene. The CDR3 region is CASTLKGRLGGYTF. The CDR3 DNA reads TGTGCCAGCACCTTAAAGGGACGGCTGGGGGGCTACACCTTC.

V usage is TRBV6-1 and J usage is TRBJ2-7, with D possibly matching TRBD2 (6 bases). V dropped 5 bases and J dropped 4 bases, with 9 bases sitting between them. Germline-derived CDR1 and CDR2 are MNHNS and SASEGT. The length of the CDR3 is 12 residues. The CDR3 DNA follows: TGTGCCAGCAGTCGGGGACTTTACGAGCAGTACTTC. Its protein product is CASSRGLYEQYF.

The V call is TRBV7-2, the J call TRBJ1-5; 9 positions agree with TRBD1. The V and J ends lost 1 base and 10 bases, in that order; junction bases with no gene match: 2. This CDR3 spans 13 amino acids. Germline V gene data show CDR1 as SGHTA and CDR2 as FQGNSA. The chain's CDR3 is CASSLEQGAPQHF. The CDR3 DNA follows: TGTGCCAGCAGCTTAGAACAGGGGGCCCCCCAGCATTTT.

J is TRBJ1-2 and V is TRBV19, with 9 positions matching TRBD1. V shed 5 bases and J 2 bases; nucleotides not matched to a gene: 9. The CDR3 length is 16 residues. Germline V CDR1 and CDR2: LNHDA, SQIVND (reference sequence). CDR3 coding DNA: TGTGCCAGTAGTGGCGTCCCGGGACAGGGCAACTATGGCTACACCTTC. Its protein is CASSGVPGQGNYGYTF.

The chain is built from TRBV5-1 and TRBJ2-7; TRBD2 agrees at 11 bases. The CDR3 length is 16 residues. The junction had 6 bases not matched to a gene; V was cut back by 3 bases and J by 1 base. Germline CDR1 is SGHRS and CDR2 is YFSETQ. CDR3 sequence reads: CASSWTGTSGSYEQYF. CDR3 sequence (DNA): TGCGCCAGCAGCTGGACCGGGACTAGCGGTTCCTACGAGCAGTACTTC.